This T cell receptor beta chain was sequenced during a study of response to subunit inactivated influenza vaccine. This clonotype was found many times. Its target is unknown. V lost 4 bases to trimming and J lost 1 base, with 8 bases between them. The CDR3 loop spans 13 amino acids. Germline loops: CDR1 SGHRS, CDR2 YFSETQ. Study-level findings and limits: It was suggested by the authors that few new T cells are recruited by each seasonal influenza vaccination.

Using its own MiXCR run on the RT-PCR reads, TCRdb lists one record per CDR3 protein. The data contain 150,000 to 200,000 distinct CDR3 sequences, approximately 8.7% of them seen just once; the ten biggest clones take up 11%. The sequence was collected from a man in his forties or fifties who received an inactivated influenza vaccine. The V call is TRBV5-1, the J call TRBJ1-1, with unresolved D. The sample consisted of non-naive T cells sorted from PBMCs, taken on the day of vaccination. For the CDR3, the DNA is TGCGCCAGCAGCCCCACTGGGAACACTGAAGCTTTCTTT. It is translated as CASSPTGNTEAFF.